This passage covers 9 T cell receptor beta chains from one sample sequenced in a study of identical twins. TCRdb re-called the 5' RACE reads with MiXCR, one entry per CDR3 protein. Of about 570,000 distinct CDR3 sequences listed, around a tenth are singletons. The same sample was also used in a study of yellow fever vaccine responses in identical twins.

The sequencing input was PBMCs. The receptor set was obtained from a woman between 18 and 29 years old in good health.

The chain links TRBV24-1 to TRBJ2-1; 9 bases fit TRBD2. The V gene end was trimmed by 0 bases and the J gene end by 6 bases; junction bases not matched to a gene: 2. The CDR3 extends over 15 amino acids. Per germline, CDR1 KGHDR and CDR2 SFDVKD. The CDR3 here is CATSDLGLARNEQFF. For the CDR3, the DNA is TGTGCCACCAGTGATTTGGGACTAGCGCGCAATGAGCAGTTCTTC.

This clonotype was recorded at least ten times. The chain carries TRBV5-1 and TRBJ2-1, with unresolved D. The germline V gene encodes CDR1 SGHRS and CDR2 YFSETQ. This CDR3 region has 15 residues. Between the trimmed V and J ends, which lost 0 bases and 6 bases, there was a span of 13 bases. CDR3 DNA sequence: TGCGCCAGCAGCTTGGAAAGCCCCGGAATCAATGAGCAGTTCTTC. This translates into CASSLESPGINEQFF.

This clonotype was counted many times. This chain uses TRBV7-3 with TRBJ2-3, with D unclear. V was clipped by 5 bases and J by 6 bases, with 9 bases between them. Germline CDR1 reads SGHTA; CDR2 reads FQGTGA. The CDR3 is made up of 12 amino acids. As DNA, the CDR3 is TGTGCCAGCAGCCCGCCTGGGGATACGCAGTATTTT. Translating it yields CASSPPGDTQYF.

This clonotype was seen repeatedly, ten times or more. V usage is TRBV3-1 and J usage is TRBJ2-1; D is tentatively TRBD1 or TRBD2 (5 bases each). CDR3 size: 14 residues. Trimming took 0 bases from V and 9 from J, leaving 12 bases between them. Germline V gene lookup returns CDR1 LGHDT and CDR2 YNNKEL (reference sequence). The DNA for the CDR3 is TGTGCCAGCAGCCAAGATCACCAGAGGGGTGAGCAGTTCTTC. Amino acids: CASSQDHQRGEQFF.

This chain uses TRBV28 with TRBJ1-2; D gene uncertain. Germline lookup yields CDR1 MDHEN and CDR2 SYDVKM. V lost 2 bases and J lost 7, with 11 bases in between. The CDR3 totals 13 residues. CDR3 DNA: TGTGCCAGCAGTTTAGAAGGGAAGAGTGGCTACACCTTC. This gives the protein CASSLEGKSGYTF.

There are many counts of this clonotype. The V gene is TRBV7-2, the J gene TRBJ2-7; 9 positions match TRBD2. Per the germline V gene, CDR1 is SGHTA and CDR2 is FQGNSA. This CDR3 contains 17 residues. Trimming removed 1 base from V and 1 base from J; junction bases left unmatched: 8. Written as DNA, the CDR3 is TGTGCCAGCAGCTTAGTTGGTAGCGGGAGCCAATCCTACGAGCAGTACTTC. This translates into CASSLVGSGSQSYEQYF.

The table lists this clonotype with many counts. The chain couples TRBV7-8 to TRBJ2-7; D is ambiguous. The CDR3 has 14 amino acids. Germline assignment: CDR1 SGHVS and CDR2 FQNEAQ. Trimming cost V 8 bases and J 3 bases, with 17 bases left between them. The CDR3, as DNA: TGTGCCAGCGCCCAGGCCTCCCCTTTCTACGAGCAGTACTTC. Its protein is CASAQASPFYEQYF. The entire variable domain, with the rest obtained from reference TRBV7-8 and TRBJ2-7, is as follows: GAGVSQSPRYKVAKRGQDVALRCDPISGHVSLFWYQQALGQGPEFLTYFQNEAQLDKSGLPSDRFFAERPEGSVSTLKIQRTQQEDSAVYLCASAQASPFYEQYFGPGTRLTVT.

This clonotype showed up just a few times. This chain joins TRBV7-9 and TRBJ2-5, with 8 bases aligning to TRBD1. Germline lookup yields CDR1 SEHNR and CDR2 FQNEAQ (reference sequence). The CDR3 is made up of 13 amino acids. J gave up 3 bases and V 10 bases, and 7 bases lay outside the gene matches. The CDR3 loop is CATRDRQKETQYF. Written as DNA, the CDR3 is TGTGCCACAAGGGACAGGCAAAAAGAGACCCAGTACTTC.

This clonotype was detected ten times or more. Sequence at one end of the junction differs from germline and may be a read error. V usage is TRBV11-2 and J usage is TRBJ2-7; 7 nucleotides line up with TRBD1. Germline CDR1 and CDR2: SGHAT and FQNNGV. The CDR3 runs to 14 residues. The CDR3 nucleotides read TGTGCCAGCAGCCTAGACAGGGAAAGCGGCGAGCAGTACTTC. It translates to CASSLDRESGEQYF.